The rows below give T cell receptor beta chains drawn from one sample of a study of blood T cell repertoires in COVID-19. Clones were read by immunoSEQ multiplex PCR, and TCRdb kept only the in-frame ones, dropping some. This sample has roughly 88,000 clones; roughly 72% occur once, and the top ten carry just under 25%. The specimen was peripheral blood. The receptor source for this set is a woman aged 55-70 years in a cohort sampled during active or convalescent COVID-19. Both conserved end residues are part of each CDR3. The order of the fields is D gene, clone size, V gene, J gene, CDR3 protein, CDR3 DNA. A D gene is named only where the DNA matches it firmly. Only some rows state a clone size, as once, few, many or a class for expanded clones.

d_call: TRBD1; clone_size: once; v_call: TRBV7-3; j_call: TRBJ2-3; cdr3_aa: CASSPGQVPDTQYF; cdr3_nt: TGTGCCAGCAGCCCCGGACAGGTTCCAGATACGCAGTATTTT
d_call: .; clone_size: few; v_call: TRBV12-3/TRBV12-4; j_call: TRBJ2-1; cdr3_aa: CASSLLQSAGPFF; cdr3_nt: TGTGCCAGCAGTTTGTTACAGAGTGCTGGTCCGTTCTTC
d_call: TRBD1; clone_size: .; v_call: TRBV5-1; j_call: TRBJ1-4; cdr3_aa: CASSPGQGAAGNEKLFF; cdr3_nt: TGCGCCAGCAGCCCGGGACAGGGGGCGGCTGGTAATGAAAAACTGTTTTTT
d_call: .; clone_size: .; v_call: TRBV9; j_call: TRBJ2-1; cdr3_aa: CASSPGGLLIEQFF; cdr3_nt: TGTGCCAGCAGCCCTGGGGGACTCCTTATTGAGCAGTTCTTC
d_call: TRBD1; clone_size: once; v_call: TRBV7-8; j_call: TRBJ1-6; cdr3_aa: CASSVTGTGDSPLHF; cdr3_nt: TGTGCCAGCAGCGTAACCGGGACAGGGGATTCACCCCTCCACTTT
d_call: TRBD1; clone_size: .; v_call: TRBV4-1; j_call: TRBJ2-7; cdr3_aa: CASSEGQGGIYEQYF; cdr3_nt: TGCGCCAGCAGCGAAGGACAGGGGGGCATCTACGAGCAGTACTTC
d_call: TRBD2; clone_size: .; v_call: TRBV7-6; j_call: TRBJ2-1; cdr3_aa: CASSLAVLAGNEQFF; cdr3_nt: TGTGCCAGCAGCTTAGCGGTCTTAGCGGGGAATGAGCAGTTCTTC
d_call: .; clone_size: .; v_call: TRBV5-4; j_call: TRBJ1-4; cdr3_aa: CASSPTVYATNEKLFF; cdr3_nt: TGTGCCAGCAGCCCGACAGTATATGCAACTAATGAAAAACTGTTTTTT
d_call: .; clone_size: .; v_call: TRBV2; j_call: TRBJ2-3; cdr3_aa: CASRDGVQRTDTQYF; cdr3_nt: TGTGCCAGCAGAGATGGTGTCCAGAGGACAGATACGCAGTATTTT
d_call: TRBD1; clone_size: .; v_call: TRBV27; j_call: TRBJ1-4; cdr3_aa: CASRRQGALSEKLFF; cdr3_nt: TGTGCCAGCCGGAGACAGGGGGCGTTAAGTGAAAAACTGTTTTTT
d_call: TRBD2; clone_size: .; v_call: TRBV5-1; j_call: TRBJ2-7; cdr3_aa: CASSLGLAGAVQYF; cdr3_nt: TGCGCCAGCAGCTTGGGGCTAGCGGGGGCAGTGCAGTACTTC
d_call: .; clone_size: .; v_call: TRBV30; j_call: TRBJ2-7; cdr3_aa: CAWSVTREQYF; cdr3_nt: TGTGCCTGGAGTGTTACGAGGGAGCAGTACTTC
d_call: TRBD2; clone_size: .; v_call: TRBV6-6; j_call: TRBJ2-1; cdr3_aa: CASSYSSGVKNEQFF; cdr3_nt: TGTGCCAGCAGTTACTCTAGCGGGGTGAAGAATGAGCAGTTCTTC
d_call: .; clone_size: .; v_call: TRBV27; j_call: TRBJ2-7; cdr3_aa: CASSHRGPNYEQYF; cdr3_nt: TGTGCCAGCAGCCACCGGGGTCCCAACTACGAGCAGTACTTC
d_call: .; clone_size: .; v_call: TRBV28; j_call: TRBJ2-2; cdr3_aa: CASSLFGQGTSTGELFF; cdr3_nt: TGTGCCAGCAGTTTATTTGGGCAGGGGACGTCCACCGGGGAGCTGTTTTTT
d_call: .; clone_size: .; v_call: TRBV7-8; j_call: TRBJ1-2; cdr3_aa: CASSLAGGRGRGGYTF; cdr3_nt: TGTGCCAGCAGCTTAGCGGGTGGGAGGGGCCGCGGTGGCTACACCTTC
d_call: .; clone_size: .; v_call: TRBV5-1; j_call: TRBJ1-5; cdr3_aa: CASSLIQGSQPQHF; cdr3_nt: TGCGCCAGCAGCTTGATTCAGGGCAGTCAGCCCCAGCATTTT
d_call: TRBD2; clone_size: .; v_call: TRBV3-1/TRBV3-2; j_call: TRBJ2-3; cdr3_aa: CASSSHSGGFLDTQYF; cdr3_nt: TGTGCCAGCAGCTCTCATAGCGGGGGATTTCTGGATACGCAGTATTTT
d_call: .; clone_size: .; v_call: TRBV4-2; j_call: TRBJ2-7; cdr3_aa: CASSQDPTDYEQYF; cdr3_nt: TGTGCCAGCAGCCAAGATCCGACAGACTACGAGCAGTACTTC
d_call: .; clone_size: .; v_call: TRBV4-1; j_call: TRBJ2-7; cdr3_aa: CASSQAPGSAYEQYF; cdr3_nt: TGCGCCAGCAGCCAAGCGCCAGGGTCGGCCTACGAGCAGTACTTC
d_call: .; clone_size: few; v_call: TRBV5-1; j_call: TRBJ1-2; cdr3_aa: CASSLSRNYGYTF; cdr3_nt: TGCGCCAGCAGCTTGAGCAGGAACTATGGCTACACCTTC
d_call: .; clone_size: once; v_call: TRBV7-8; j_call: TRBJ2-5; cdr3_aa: CASSPLRGSFQETQYF; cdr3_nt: TGTGCCAGCAGCCCCTTACGGGGGAGCTTTCAAGAGACCCAGTACTTC
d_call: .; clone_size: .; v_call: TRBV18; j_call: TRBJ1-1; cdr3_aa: CASSPFRDTEAFF; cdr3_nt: TGTGCCAGCTCACCTTTCCGGGACACTGAAGCTTTCTTT
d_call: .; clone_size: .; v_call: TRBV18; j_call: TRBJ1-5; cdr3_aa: CASSPIPGSGGQPQHF; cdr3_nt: TGTGCCAGCTCACCGATTCCGGGGAGCGGCGGGCAGCCCCAGCATTTT
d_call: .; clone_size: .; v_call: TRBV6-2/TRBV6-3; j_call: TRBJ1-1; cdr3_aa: CASRYLNTEAFF; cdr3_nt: TGTGCCAGCAGGTACCTAAACACTGAAGCTTTCTTT
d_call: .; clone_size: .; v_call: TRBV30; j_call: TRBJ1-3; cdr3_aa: CAWKDGLDGNTIYF; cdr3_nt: TGTGCCTGGAAGGACGGACTGGACGGAAACACCATATATTTT
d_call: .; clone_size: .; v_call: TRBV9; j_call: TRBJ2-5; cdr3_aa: CASRGAGETQYF; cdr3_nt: TGTGCCAGCAGGGGGGCCGGGGAGACCCAGTACTTC
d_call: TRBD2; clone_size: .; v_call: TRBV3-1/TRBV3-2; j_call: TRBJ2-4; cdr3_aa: CASSQDSLAGAQYF; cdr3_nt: TGTGCCAGCAGCCAAGATAGCCTAGCGGGGGCTCAGTACTTC
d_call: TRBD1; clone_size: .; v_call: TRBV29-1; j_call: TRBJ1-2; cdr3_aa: CSVEVGQGVYGYTF; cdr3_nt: TGCAGCGTTGAAGTGGGGCAGGGGGTTTATGGCTACACCTTC
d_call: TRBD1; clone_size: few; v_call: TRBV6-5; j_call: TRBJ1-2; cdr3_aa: CARRGQDLQGYTF; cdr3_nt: TGTGCCCGTAGGGGGCAAGACCTTCAAGGCTACACCTTC
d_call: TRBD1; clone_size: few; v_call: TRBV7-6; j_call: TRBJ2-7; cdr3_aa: CASRTPGTGSLDEQYF; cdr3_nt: TGTGCCAGCAGAACACCCGGGACAGGGTCTTTAGACGAGCAGTACTTC
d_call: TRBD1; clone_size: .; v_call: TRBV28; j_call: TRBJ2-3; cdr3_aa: CASSLGGVGTDTQYF; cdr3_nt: TGTGCCAGCAGTCTAGGGGGCGTTGGGACAGATACGCAGTATTTT
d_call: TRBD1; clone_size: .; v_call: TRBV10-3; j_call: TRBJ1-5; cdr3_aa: CAISESFGRARGIGNQPQHF; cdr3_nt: TGTGCCATCAGTGAGTCGTTCGGGCGGGCCAGGGGGATTGGGAATCAGCCCCAGCATTTT
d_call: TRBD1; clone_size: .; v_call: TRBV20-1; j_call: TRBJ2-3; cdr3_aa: CSASRGTGFTDTQYF; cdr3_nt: TGCAGTGCTAGTCGGGGGACAGGGTTCACAGATACGCAGTATTTT
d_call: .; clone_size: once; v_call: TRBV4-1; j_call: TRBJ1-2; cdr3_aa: CASSQDERGLGYTF; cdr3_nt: TGCGCCAGCAGCCAAGATGAGCGAGGTCTTGGCTACACCTTC
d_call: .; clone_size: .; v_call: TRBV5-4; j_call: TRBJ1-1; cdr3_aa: CASSHPNGGIGMNTEAFF; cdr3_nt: TGTGCCAGCAGCCACCCCAATGGGGGGATCGGAATGAACACTGAAGCTTTCTTT
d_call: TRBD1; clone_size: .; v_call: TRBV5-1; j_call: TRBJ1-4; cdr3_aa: CASRQGTNEKLFF; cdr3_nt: TGCGCCAGCAGACAGGGGACTAATGAAAAACTGTTTTTT
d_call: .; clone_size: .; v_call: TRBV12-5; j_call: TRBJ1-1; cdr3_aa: CASGEFSNTEAFF; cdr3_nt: TGTGCTAGCGGGGAGTTTTCAAACACTGAAGCTTTCTTT
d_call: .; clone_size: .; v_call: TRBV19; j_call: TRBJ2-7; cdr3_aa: CASRKRGSYEQYF; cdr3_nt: TGTGCCAGTAGGAAAAGGGGTTCATACGAGCAGTACTTC
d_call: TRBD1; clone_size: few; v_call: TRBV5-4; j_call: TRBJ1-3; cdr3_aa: CASSTPGTASGNTIYF; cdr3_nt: TGTGCCAGCAGCACCCCAGGGACAGCCTCTGGAAACACCATATATTTT
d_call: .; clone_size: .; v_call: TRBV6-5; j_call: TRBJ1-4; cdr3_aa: CAIRSAGVGEKLFF; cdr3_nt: TGTGCCATAAGGTCGGCAGGGGTGGGCGAAAAACTGTTTTTT
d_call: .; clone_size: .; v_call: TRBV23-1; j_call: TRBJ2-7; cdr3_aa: CASSRTGEQYF; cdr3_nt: TGCGCCAGCAGTCGCACGGGCGAGCAGTACTTC
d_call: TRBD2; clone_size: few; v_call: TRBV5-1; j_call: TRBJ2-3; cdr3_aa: CASSYRPNGSGGGKDTQYF; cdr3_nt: TGCGCCAGCAGCTACCGCCCGAACGGAAGCGGGGGGGGGAAAGATACGCAGTATTTT
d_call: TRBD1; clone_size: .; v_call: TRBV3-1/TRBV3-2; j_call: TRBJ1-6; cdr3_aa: CASSQLPVGQGNSPLHF; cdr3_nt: TGTGCCAGCAGCCAGCTCCCAGTGGGACAGGGAAATTCACCCCTCCACTTT
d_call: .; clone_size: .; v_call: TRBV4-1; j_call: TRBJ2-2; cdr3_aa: CASSQETGNTGELFF; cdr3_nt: TGCGCCAGCAGCCAAGAGACAGGGAACACCGGGGAGCTGTTTTTT
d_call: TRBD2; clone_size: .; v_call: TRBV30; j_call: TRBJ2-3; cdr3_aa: CAWSGSGTSGGDTQYF; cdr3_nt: TGTGCCTGGAGTGGATCCGGGACTAGCGGGGGAGATACGCAGTATTTT
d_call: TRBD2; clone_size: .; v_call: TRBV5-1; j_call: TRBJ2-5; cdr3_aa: CASSPGLAGGPETQYF; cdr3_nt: TGCGCCAGCAGCCCGGGACTAGCGGGGGGGCCAGAGACCCAGTACTTC
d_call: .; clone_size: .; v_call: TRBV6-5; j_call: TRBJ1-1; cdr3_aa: CASRSMGEVEAFF; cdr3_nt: TGTGCCAGCAGGTCCATGGGGGAGGTAGAAGCTTTCTTT
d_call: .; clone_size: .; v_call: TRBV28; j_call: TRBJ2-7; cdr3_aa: CASSFAQLEQYF; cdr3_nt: TGTGCCAGCAGTTTTGCACAGCTGGAGCAGTACTTC
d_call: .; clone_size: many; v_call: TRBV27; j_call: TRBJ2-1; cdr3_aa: CASSPQVWVGQFF; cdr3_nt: TGTGCCAGCAGTCCGCAGGTTTGGGTTGGGCAGTTCTTC
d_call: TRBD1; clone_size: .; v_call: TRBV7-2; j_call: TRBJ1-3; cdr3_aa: CASSSGTGSSWGNTIYF; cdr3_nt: TGTGCCAGCAGTTCCGGGACAGGCTCCTCTTGGGGAAACACCATATATTTT
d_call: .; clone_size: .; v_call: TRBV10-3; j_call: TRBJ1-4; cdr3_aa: CAISESQGSNEKLFF; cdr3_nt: TGTGCCATCAGTGAGAGTCAGGGGTCTAATGAAAAACTGTTTTTT
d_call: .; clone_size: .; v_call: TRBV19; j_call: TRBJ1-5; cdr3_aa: CASSIQFGDQPQHF; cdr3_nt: TGTGCCAGTAGTATTCAATTCGGGGATCAGCCCCAGCATTTT
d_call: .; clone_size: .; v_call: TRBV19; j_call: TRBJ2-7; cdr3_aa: CASSIRTGSGRYEQYF; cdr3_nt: TGTGCCAGTAGTATCCGGACGGGTAGCGGCCGCTACGAGCAGTACTTC
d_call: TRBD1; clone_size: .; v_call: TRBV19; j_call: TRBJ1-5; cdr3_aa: CASSPRTGGGNQPQHF; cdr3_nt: TGTGCCAGTAGTCCACGGACAGGGGGTGGCAATCAGCCCCAGCATTTT
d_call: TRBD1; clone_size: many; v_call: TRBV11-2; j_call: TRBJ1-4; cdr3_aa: CASSEQTGTNEKLFF; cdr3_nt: TGTGCCAGCAGCGAACAGACAGGGACTAATGAAAAACTGTTTTTT
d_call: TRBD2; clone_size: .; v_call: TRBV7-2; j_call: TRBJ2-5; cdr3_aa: CASSQGIGGGAWETQYF; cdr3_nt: TGTGCCAGCAGCCAAGGGATAGGCGGGGGGGCCTGGGAGACCCAGTACTTC
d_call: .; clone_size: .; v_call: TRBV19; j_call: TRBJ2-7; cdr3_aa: CASSPGTWGEQYF; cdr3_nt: TGTGCCAGTAGTCCGGGGACATGGGGCGAGCAGTACTTC
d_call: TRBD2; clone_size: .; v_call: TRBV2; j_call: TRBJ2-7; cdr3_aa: CASSERGEPYEQYF; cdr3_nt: TGTGCCAGCAGTGAACGGGGGGAGCCCTACGAGCAGTACTTC